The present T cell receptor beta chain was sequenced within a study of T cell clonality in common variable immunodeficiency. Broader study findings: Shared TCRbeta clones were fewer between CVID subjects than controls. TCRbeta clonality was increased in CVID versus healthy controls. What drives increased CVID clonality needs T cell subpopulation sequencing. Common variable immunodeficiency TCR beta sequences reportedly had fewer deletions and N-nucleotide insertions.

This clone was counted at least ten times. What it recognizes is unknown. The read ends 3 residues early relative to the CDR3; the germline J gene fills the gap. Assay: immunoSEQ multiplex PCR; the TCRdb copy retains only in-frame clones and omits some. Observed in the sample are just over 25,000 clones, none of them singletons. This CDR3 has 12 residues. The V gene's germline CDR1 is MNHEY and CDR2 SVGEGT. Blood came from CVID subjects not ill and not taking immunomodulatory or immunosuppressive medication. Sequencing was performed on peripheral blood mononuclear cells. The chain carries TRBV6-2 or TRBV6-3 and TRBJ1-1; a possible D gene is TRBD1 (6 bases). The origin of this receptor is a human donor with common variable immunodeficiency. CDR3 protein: CASSISGQEAFF. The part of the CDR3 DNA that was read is TGTGCCAGCAGTATATCCGGACAGGAA.